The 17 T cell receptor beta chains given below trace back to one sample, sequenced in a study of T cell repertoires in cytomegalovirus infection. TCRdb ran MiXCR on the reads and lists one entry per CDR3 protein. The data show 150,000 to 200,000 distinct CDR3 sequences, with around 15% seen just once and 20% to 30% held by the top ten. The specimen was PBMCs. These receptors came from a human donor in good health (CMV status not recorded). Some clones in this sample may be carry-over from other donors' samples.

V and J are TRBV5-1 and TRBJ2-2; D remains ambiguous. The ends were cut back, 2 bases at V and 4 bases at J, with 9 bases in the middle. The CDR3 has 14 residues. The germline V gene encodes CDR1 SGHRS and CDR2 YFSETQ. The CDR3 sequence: CASSLAHGTGELFF. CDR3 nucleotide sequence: TGCGCCAGCAGCTTAGCCCATGGCACCGGGGAGCTGTTTTTT.

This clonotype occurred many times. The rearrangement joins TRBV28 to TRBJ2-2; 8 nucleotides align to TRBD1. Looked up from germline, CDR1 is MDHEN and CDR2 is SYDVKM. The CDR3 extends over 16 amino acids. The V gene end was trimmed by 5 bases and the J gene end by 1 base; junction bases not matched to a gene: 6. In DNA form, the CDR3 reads TGTGCCAGCAGTCCTCTTGGGACAGGGAACACCGGGGAGCTGTTTTTT. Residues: CASSPLGTGNTGELFF.

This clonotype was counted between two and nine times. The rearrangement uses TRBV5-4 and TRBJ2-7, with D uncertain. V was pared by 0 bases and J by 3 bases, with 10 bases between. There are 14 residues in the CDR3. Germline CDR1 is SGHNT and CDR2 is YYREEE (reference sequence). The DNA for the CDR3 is TGTGCCAGCAGCTTGGGGCTAGATAACTACGAGCAGTACTTC. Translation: CASSLGLDNYEQYF.

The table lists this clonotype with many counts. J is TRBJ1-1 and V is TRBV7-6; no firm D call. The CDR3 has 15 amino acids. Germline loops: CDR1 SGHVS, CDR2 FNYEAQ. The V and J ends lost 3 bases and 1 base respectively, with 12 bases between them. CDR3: CASSFLLDENTEAFF. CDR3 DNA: TGTGCCAGCAGCTTCTTACTCGACGAGAACACTGAAGCTTTCTTT. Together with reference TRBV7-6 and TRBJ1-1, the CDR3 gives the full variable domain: GAGVSQSPRYKVTKRGQDVALRCDPISGHVSLYWYRQALGQGPEFLTYFNYEAQQDKSGLPNDRFSAERPEGSISTLTIQRTEQRDSAMYRCASSFLLDENTEAFFGQGTRLTVV.

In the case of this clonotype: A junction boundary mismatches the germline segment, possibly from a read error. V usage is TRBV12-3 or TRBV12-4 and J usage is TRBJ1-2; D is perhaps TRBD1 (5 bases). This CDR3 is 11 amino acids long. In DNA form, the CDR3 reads TGTGCCAGCAGTTTAGACAGGAAATACAGCTTC. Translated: CASSLDRKYSF.

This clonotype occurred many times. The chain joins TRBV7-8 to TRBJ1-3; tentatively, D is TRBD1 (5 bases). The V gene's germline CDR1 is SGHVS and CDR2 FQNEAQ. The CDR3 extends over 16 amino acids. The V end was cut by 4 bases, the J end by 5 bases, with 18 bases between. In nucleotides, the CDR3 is TGTGCCAGCAGCTCCGCCGCGGGGGGGGGTAGAAACACCATATATTTT. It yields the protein CASSSAAGGGRNTIYF.

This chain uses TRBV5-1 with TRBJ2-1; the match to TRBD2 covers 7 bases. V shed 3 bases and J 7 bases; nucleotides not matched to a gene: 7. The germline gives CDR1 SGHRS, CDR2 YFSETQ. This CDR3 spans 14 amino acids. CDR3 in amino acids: CASSSYRGGNEQFF. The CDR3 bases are TGCGCCAGCAGCTCCTACCGGGGAGGGAATGAGCAGTTCTTC.

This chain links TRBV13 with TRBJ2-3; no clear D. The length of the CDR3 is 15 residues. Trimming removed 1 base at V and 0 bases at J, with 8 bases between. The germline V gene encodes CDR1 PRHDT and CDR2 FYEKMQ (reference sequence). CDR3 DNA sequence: TGTGCCAGCAGCTTAGCACAGTTAAGCACAGATACGCAGTATTTT. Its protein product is CASSLAQLSTDTQYF.

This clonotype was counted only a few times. The DNA of the CDR3 is TGCAGTGCAGGGGACAGGGGCACCGGGGAGCTGTTTTTT. Amino acid sequence: CSAGDRGTGELFF. The V call is TRBV20-1, the J call TRBJ2-2; 10 bases are shared with TRBD1. V was pared by 6 bases and J by 4 bases, with 2 bases of the junction left unmatched. The CDR3 is 13 amino acids. Germline CDR1 and CDR2: DFQATT and SNEGSKA (reference sequence).

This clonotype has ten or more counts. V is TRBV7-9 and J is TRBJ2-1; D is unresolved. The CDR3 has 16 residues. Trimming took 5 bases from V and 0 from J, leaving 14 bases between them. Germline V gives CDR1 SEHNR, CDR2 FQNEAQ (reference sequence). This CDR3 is CASSPPVGRSYNEQFF. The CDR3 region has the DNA TGTGCCAGCAGCCCCCCGGTCGGACGCTCCTACAATGAGCAGTTCTTC.

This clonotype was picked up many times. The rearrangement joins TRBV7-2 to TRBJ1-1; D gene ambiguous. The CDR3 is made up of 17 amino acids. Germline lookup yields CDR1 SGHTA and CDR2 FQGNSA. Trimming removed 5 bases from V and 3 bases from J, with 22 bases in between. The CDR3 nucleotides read TGTGCCAGCAGCCCCCGCGGCACAACCTTAGCCTACACTGAAGCTTTCTTT. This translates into CASSPRGTTLAYTEAFF. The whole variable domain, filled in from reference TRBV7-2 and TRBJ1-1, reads GAGVSQSPSNKVTEKGKDVELRCDPISGHTALYWYRQSLGQGLEFLIYFQGNSAPDKSGLPSDRFSAERTGGSVSTLTIQRTQQEDSAVYLCASSPRGTTLAYTEAFFGQGTRLTVV.

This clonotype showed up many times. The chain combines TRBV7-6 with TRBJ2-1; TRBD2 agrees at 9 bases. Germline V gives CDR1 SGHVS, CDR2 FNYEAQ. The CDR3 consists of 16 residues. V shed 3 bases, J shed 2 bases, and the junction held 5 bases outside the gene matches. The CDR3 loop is CASSLRSSGAYNEQFF. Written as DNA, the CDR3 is TGTGCCAGCAGCTTGAGGTCTAGCGGGGCCTACAATGAGCAGTTCTTC.

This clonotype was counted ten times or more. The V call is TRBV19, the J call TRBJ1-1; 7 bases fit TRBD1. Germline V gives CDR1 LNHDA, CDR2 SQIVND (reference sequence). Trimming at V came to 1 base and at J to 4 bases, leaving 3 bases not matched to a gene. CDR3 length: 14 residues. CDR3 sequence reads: CASSIVNRGTEAFF. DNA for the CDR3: TGTGCCAGTAGTATAGTGAACAGGGGCACTGAAGCTTTCTTT.

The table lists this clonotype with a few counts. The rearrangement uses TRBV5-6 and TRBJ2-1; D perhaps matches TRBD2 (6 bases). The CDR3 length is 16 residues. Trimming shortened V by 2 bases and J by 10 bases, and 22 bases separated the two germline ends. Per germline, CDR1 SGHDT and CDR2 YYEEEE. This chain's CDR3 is CASSLYRDGSFLEQFF. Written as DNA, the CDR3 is TGTGCCAGCAGCTTATACCGGGACGGGAGCTTTTTGGAGCAGTTCTTC.

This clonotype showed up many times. CDR3 DNA: TGTGCCAGCAGCTTATCCCTCCAGACAGGGGCCGCTTTCTTT. Protein product: CASSLSLQTGAAFF. The J gene is TRBJ1-1, the V gene TRBV7-8, with 8 bases lining up with TRBD1. The CDR3 extends over 14 amino acids. The junction had 10 bases not matched to a gene; V was cut back by 2 bases and J by 11 bases. The V gene's germline CDR1 is SGHVS and CDR2 FQNEAQ. The variable domain in full, with the rest retrieved from reference TRBV7-8 and TRBJ1-1, is GAGVSQSPRYKVAKRGQDVALRCDPISGHVSLFWYQQALGQGPEFLTYFQNEAQLDKSGLPSDRFFAERPEGSVSTLKIQRTQQEDSAVYLCASSLSLQTGAAFFGQGTRLTVV.

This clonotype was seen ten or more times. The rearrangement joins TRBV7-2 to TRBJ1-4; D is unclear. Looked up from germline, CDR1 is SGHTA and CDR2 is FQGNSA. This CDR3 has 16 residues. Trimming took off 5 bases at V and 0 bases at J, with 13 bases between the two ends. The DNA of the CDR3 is TGTGCCAGCAGCCTCCAACCAGTTGCAACTAATGAAAAACTGTTTTTT. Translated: CASSLQPVATNEKLFF.

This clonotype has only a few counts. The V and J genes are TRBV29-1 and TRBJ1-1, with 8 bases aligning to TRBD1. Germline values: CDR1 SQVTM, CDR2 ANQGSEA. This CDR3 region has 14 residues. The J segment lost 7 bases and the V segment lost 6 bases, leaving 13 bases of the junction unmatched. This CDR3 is CSVGGGQGADEAFF. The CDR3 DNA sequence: TGCAGCGTGGGAGGGGGTCAGGGGGCGGATGAAGCTTTCTTT.